The source of this TCR beta chain is a study of T cells in Graves' hyperthyroidism and ophthalmopathy. Findings of the study overall: Stable hyperthyroidism was separated from ophthalmopathy by a model based on 13 V-J features.

This clonotype was counted many times. Its antigen is not identified. Absence of ophthalmopathy progression within 18 months defined stable Graves' hyperthyroidism. PBMCs were obtained from 10 ml fresh peripheral blood. The CDR3 contains 13 residues. V was pared by 6 bases and J by 1 base, with 9 bases between. Amplification yielded TCR beta CDR3 regions, with RNA transcripts as the source. HTBI primers were the set used in a first-round RT-PCR of the TCR CDR3. One entry per CDR3 protein results from TCRdb running MiXCR on the multiplex PCR reads. The table lists about 320,000 distinct CDR3 sequences, roughly 17% of them singletons.

The rearrangement joins TRBV12-3 or TRBV12-4 to TRBJ1-2, with a tentative D call TRBD1 (5 bases). The sequence was obtained from a man aged 25-45 years with Graves' hyperthyroidism. The sample comprised blood. The CDR3 sequence is CASSQQVNYGYTF. The CDR3 region has the DNA TGTGCCAGCAGCCAACAGGTTAACTATGGCTACACCTTC.